One sample yielded the 12 T cell receptor beta chains listed below, sequenced in a study of T-cell reconstitution after alpha-beta-depleted transplantation in children. A TCRbeta library incorporating unique molecular identifiers was prepared. Each CDR3 protein is one row after TCRdb ran MiXCR on the PCR reads. The sample yields 490,000 or so distinct CDR3 sequences, more than 9% seen once. The sample in question was PBMCs, obtained before TCRalphabeta/CD19-depleted stem cell transplant. These receptors were collected from a child younger than 10 with inherited bone marrow failure, due to receive a stem cell transplant.

At least ten counts were recorded for this clonotype. This chain links TRBV20-1 with TRBJ2-1, with a weak D call TRBD2 (6 bases). Trimming pared 3 bases from V and 5 bases from J, leaving 14 bases between. Germline V lookup: CDR1 DFQATT, CDR2 SNEGSKA (reference sequence). This CDR3 region has 14 residues. CDR3 DNA: TGCAGTGCTAGCTGGGGGGATCTTAACAATGAGCAGTTCTTC. It encodes CSASWGDLNNEQFF.

The table lists this clonotype with many counts. V and J are TRBV11-2 and TRBJ2-1; D ambiguous. Germline V lookup: CDR1 SGHAT, CDR2 FQNNGV. The CDR3 spans 13 residues. V dropped 5 bases and J dropped 4 bases, with 9 bases sitting between them. CDR3 sequence (DNA): TGTGCCAGCAGCGGTATAGTATACAATGAGCAGTTCTTC. Its translation: CASSGIVYNEQFF. The whole variable domain, remainder taken from reference TRBV11-2 and TRBJ2-1, is EAGVAQSPRYKIIEKRQSVAFWCNPISGHATLYWYQQILGQGPKLLIQFQNNGVVDDSQLPKDRFSAERLKGVDSTLKIQPAKLEDSAVYLCASSGIVYNEQFFGPGTRLTVL.

This clonotype was seen only a few times. This sequence joins TRBV15 and TRBJ2-5; the match to TRBD2 covers 10 bases. With 5 bases clipped from V and 5 bases from J, the junction kept 20 bases outside the gene matches. Germline loops: CDR1 LNHNV, CDR2 YYDKDF (reference sequence). There are 19 residues in the CDR3. The CDR3 coding sequence is TGTGCCACCAGCCCCTACTCCCCGGCTAGCGGGAGTGCTCGGGAGACCCAGTACTTC. It yields the protein CATSPYSPASGSARETQYF.

This clonotype was counted at least ten times. This chain joins TRBV20-1 and TRBJ1-6, with D unresolved. Trimming shortened V by 6 bases and J by 3 bases, and 9 bases separated the two germline ends. CDR3 length: 13 residues. The V gene's germline CDR1 is DFQATT and CDR2 SNEGSKA (reference sequence). Here the CDR3 reads CSAQAGYNSPLHF. In DNA, the CDR3 is TGCAGTGCCCAGGCGGGCTATAATTCACCCCTCCACTTT.

In this sample, this clonotype turned up many times. The gene calls are TRBV19 and TRBJ2-1, with 16 bases that match TRBD2. Germline CDR1 and CDR2: LNHDA and SQIVND (reference sequence). The CDR3 consists of 18 residues. Trimming cost V 5 bases and J 3 bases; bases outside gene matches: 7. In DNA form, the CDR3 reads TGTGCCAGTAGTGCGGGACTAGCGGGAGGGCCAGTCTACAATGAGCAGTTCTTC. It encodes CASSAGLAGGPVYNEQFF.

This rearrangement joins TRBV19 to TRBJ2-7, with D unclear. Trimming shortened V by 8 bases and J by 3 bases, and 11 bases separated the two germline ends. Germline-derived CDR1 and CDR2 are LNHDA and SQIVND (reference sequence). The length of the CDR3 is 12 residues. The CDR3 reads CASGTGNYEQYF. Here the CDR3 DNA reads TGTGCCAGTGGTACGGGTAACTACGAGCAGTACTTC. The full variable domain, in which reference TRBV19 and TRBJ2-7 provide the parts outside the CDR3, is DGGITQSPKYLFRKEGQNVTLSCEQNLNHDAMYWYRQDPGQGLRLIYYSQIVNDFQKGDIAEGYSVSREKKESFPLTVTSAQKNPTAFYLCASGTGNYEQYFGPGTRLTVT.

J is TRBJ2-1 and V is TRBV27, with D maybe TRBD2 (6 bases). The V gene lost 0 bases and the J gene lost 4 bases, with 13 bases spanning the gap. The CDR3 totals 16 residues. CDR1 and CDR2 from the germline V gene are MNHEY and SMNVEV (reference sequence). CDR3 residues: CASSLSGGIAYNEQFF. The DNA for the CDR3 is TGTGCCAGCAGTTTATCGGGCGGGATAGCGTACAATGAGCAGTTCTTC.

This chain links TRBV20-1 with TRBJ2-7, with D unclear. Trimming stripped 5 bases from V and 3 bases from J, with 14 bases between. Germline loops: CDR1 DFQATT, CDR2 SNEGSKA (reference sequence). This CDR3 has 13 residues. CDR3 residues: CSAPRASRYEQYF. CDR3 nucleotide sequence: TGCAGTGCTCCCCGGGCATCTCGCTACGAGCAGTACTTC.

This clonotype was picked up many times. The chain combines TRBV12-3 or TRBV12-4 with TRBJ2-7; 10 bases align to TRBD2. CDR3 length: 15 residues. V was pared by 4 bases and J by 4 bases, with 7 bases of the junction left unmatched. The CDR3 bases are TGTGCCAGCAGTTCTAGCGGGAGCCCCGGGTACGAGCAGTACTTC. Translated, it gives CASSSSGSPGYEQYF.

The V gene is TRBV7-9, the J gene TRBJ2-7; 8 bases are a match to TRBD2. The V gene's germline CDR1 is SEHNR and CDR2 FQNEAQ (reference sequence). The CDR3 is made up of 12 amino acids. V was pared by 8 bases and J by 2 bases, with 2 bases of the junction left unmatched. Here the CDR3 reads CASGGRPYEQYF. CDR3 coding DNA: TGTGCCAGCGGCGGGAGGCCCTACGAGCAGTACTTC.

The table lists this clonotype with many counts. The rearrangement uses TRBV7-6 and TRBJ2-3; 9 nucleotides line up with TRBD1. V trimming: 4 bases; J trimming: 5 bases; junction bases outside the gene matches: 7. Germline CDR1 reads SGHVS; CDR2 reads FNYEAQ. The CDR3 consists of 15 residues. The CDR3: CASSSKTGGIDTQYF. Written as DNA, the CDR3 is TGTGCCAGCAGCTCGAAGACAGGGGGTATAGATACGCAGTATTTT.

Many counts were recorded for this clonotype. V and J are TRBV5-1 and TRBJ2-5; D call uncertain. CDR1 is SGHRS, CDR2 YFSETQ, per germline. The V and J ends lost 0 bases and 4 bases respectively, with 10 bases between them. CDR3 length: 14 amino acids. DNA for the CDR3: TGCGCCAGCAGCTTGGTGCCTCCAGGAGAGACCCAGTACTTC. This encodes CASSLVPPGETQYF. Based on the CDR3 plus reference TRBV5-1 and TRBJ2-5, the full variable domain is KAGVTQTPRYLIKTRGQQVTLSCSPISGHRSVSWYQQTPGQGLQFLFEYFSETQRNKGNFPGRFSGRQFSNSRSEMNVSTLELGDSALYLCASSLVPPGETQYFGPGTRLLVL.